This note documents a single T cell receptor beta chain sequence. This clonotype has a handful of counts. What antigen it recognizes has not been identified. Per-nucleotide qualities are absent, and no much larger clonotype sits a single base away. This record comes from a study of T cells in Graves' hyperthyroidism and ophthalmopathy (dated by TCRdb to between 2019 and 2020). Background for the entire study: Peripheral blood samples were taken at initial diagnosis, before any treatment was given. To identify TCR V-J signatures that set the groups apart, the researchers used a discovery cohort of about a hundred patients, made up of about 44 with Graves' ophthalmopathy and about 60 with stable Graves' hyperthyroidism. Whether ophthalmopathy could be predicted prospectively was tested in an independent validation cohort made up of about 20 hyperthyroidism patients plus 17 patients who later progressed to ophthalmopathy. For training and testing, the 95 to 100 patients in the discovery cohort were randomly divided in a 7:3 ratio. In more than 5 Graves' hyperthyroidism patients, the study also compared T-cell repertoires from thyroid tissue with T-cell repertoires from blood. After blood sampling, hyperthyroidism patients were treated with methimazole at a starting dose of 30 mg daily, and ophthalmopathy patients were treated with high-dose intravenous methylprednisolone. According to the paper, TCR Vbeta CDR3 sequencing was carried out on over 130 peripheral blood samples, which came from fewer than 50 ophthalmopathy, under 80 hyperthyroidism and roughly 17 progressor patients.

TCR beta CDR3 regions were amplified from RNA transcripts. A first-round RT-PCR of the TCR CDR3 used the HTBI primer set with the Qiagen OneStep RT-PCR kit. The libraries were constructed in a second round of multiplex PCR and then size-selected and purified. Libraries were sequenced paired-end with 100 bp reads on an Illumina HiSeq2000. The original pipeline was this. SOAPnuke was used to process the raw data, throwing out any read that contained adapters or uncalled bases, had a mean Phred below 15, or lacked an exact constant-primer or identifier match. High-quality paired reads were merged using COPE v1.2.5, and each unique nucleotide sequence was defined as a clonotype. MiTCR v1.1 was used to align clonotypes to the IMGT TRBV, TRBD and TRBJ reference segments. Only V-J combinations with frequency above 0.0001, covering 99.2% of repertoires, were analysed. The TCS score was defined as the ratio of F50 (clonal expansion) to E x V (chaos), calculated using BLOSUM62-based TCRdist between CDR3 peptides within each V-J. Welch's t-statistics and random forest reduced some 510 V-J features to about 12, which were used in a naive Bayes classifier (R e1071). TCRdb applied fastp at Q25 and MiXCR to the public reads, then kept only in-frame beta chains. Entries that share a CDR3 protein sequence are merged under the most common genes and DNA. These V and J calls rely on TCRdb rather than the paper's analysis. Across this sample there are roughly 420,000 distinct CDR3 sequences, with roughly 14% seen only once. The top ten clones comprise 7.7% of the sample.

General study outcomes and caveats: Most expanded thyroid clonotypes (frequency above 0.001) were also detected in blood, suggesting blood repertoires may reflect thyroid immune responses. In validation, the model predicted progression to ophthalmopathy with 55% to 71% sensitivity and 72% to 85% specificity, a median of around 6.6 months before onset. No statistical method was used to fix the sample size in advance, and group allocation was not hidden from the investigators. Ophthalmopathy was separated from stable hyperthyroidism by a 13 V-J signature model, with about 86% sensitivity and about 81% specificity obtained in cross-validation and 80%/75% obtained in testing.

A patient counted as having stable Graves' hyperthyroidism if no progression to ophthalmopathy occurred over 18 months of follow-up. Hyperthyroidism patients were aged 18 to 65 years and newly diagnosed, with disease duration of less than 2 months. Patients with uncontrolled infections, other autoimmune diseases, pregnancy or lactation were excluded. Diagnoses relied on clinical symptoms, serum thyroxine and TRAb, thyroid ultrasound and orbital computed tomography. PBMCs were separated from 8 to 10 ml of fresh peripheral blood using Ficoll-Paque density gradient centrifugation. Total RNA was extracted using Trizol reagent, and RNA quality was assessed on an Agilent 2100 Bioanalyzer. Source material: blood. The TCR originated in a woman in her late teens or twenties with Graves' hyperthyroidism.

The encoded CDR3 is CASSSAGGGPSPLHF. The nucleotides read TGTGCCAGCAGCTCCGCCGGGGGCGGCCCCTCACCCCTCCACTTT. This chain is built from TRBV13 and TRBJ1-6; tentative D gene TRBD1, with 6 bases matching. CDR3 length: 15 amino acids, cysteine to phenylalanine. Of the read, only the CDR3 DNA is kept; its 45 bases are in frame from base 1. CDR1 PRHDT and CDR2 FYEKMQ are derived from the germline V gene (reference sequence). V is reduced by 4 bases and J by 10 bases, leaving a spacing of 17 bases between them.